This T cell receptor (beta chain) stems from a study of blood T cell repertoires in COVID-19. Looking at the study overall: Material from acute and convalescent COVID-19 was sourced from the United States, Italy and Spain.

Germline CDR1 SGHNT, CDR2 YYREEE (reference sequence). This CDR3 has 18 amino acids. The ends lost 0 bases at V and 0 bases at J; junction bases unmatched: 9. Libraries were prepared by immunoSEQ multiplex PCR; TCRdb keeps only in-frame clonotypes and omits some of them. This sample has roughly 100,000 clones, with around 84% found just once. The chain uses TRBV5-4 and TRBJ2-1; 7 bases are a match to TRBD2. Sequenced input: peripheral blood. This receptor was identified in a man in his sixties with acute or convalescent COVID-19. The CDR3 bases are TGTGCCAGCAGCTTGGGGGGGAGGGCCCGGAGCTCCTACAATGAGCAGTTCTTC. Its protein is CASSLGGRARSSYNEQFF. Together with reference TRBV5-4 and TRBJ2-1, the CDR3 gives the full variable domain: ETGVTQSPTHLIKTRGQQVTLRCSSQSGHNTVSWYQQALGQGPQFIFQYYREEENGRGNFPPRFSGLQFPNYSSELNVNALELDDSALYLCASSLGGRARSSYNEQFFGPGTRLTVL.